The 4 T cell receptor beta chains below all came from one sample that was sequenced in a study of blood T cells in healthy people across ages (dated by TCRdb to 2013 to 2016). The library was produced with 5' RACE. Sequenced using an Illumina HiSeq 2500. The second PCR ran for about 6 to 12 cycles and used a J-beta primer mix along with a sample-barcoded 5' primer. TCRdb redid the processing of the public reads, applying fastp at Q25 and MiXCR, and retained in-frame beta chains. Identical CDR3 protein sequences are pooled into one entry, listed with their most common genes and DNA. A total of around 500,000 distinct CDR3 sequences appear in this sample, roughly 48% of them only once. The ten largest clones capture 20% to 25% of the sample. Material: blood. The source is a man older than 75 in good health.

There are a few counts of this clonotype. The rearrangement links TRBV10-3 to TRBJ2-5; 9 positions match TRBD2. The CDR3 sequence is 15 residues long. The germline CDR1 and CDR2 sequences are ENHRY and SYGVKD. Trimming at V came to 6 bases and at J to 2 bases, leaving 7 bases not matched to a gene. This chain's CDR3 is CAIRGVTSGQETQYF. CDR3 bases: TGTGCCATCAGGGGGGTGACTAGCGGACAAGAGACCCAGTACTTC.

The CDR3 DNA is TGTGCCAGCAGTGAGCCTTTAGGGACGGCCACCTCCCAAGAAGAGACCCAGTACTTC. Translating it yields CASSEPLGTATSQEETQYF. This chain links TRBV2 with TRBJ2-5; D may match TRBD1 or TRBD2 (5 bases each). Trimming removed 3 bases at V and 3 bases at J, with 26 bases between. There are 19 residues in the CDR3. Germline V gives CDR1 SNHLY, CDR2 FYNNEI.

V gene TRBV27 combines with J gene TRBJ2-7, with D possibly being TRBD1 or TRBD2 (7 bases each). The CDR3 length is 14 residues. Germline CDR1 and CDR2: MNHEY and SMNVEV (reference sequence). Trimming took off 5 bases at V and 2 bases at J, with 13 bases between the two ends. CDR3 residues: CASSHQGGPYEQYF. The CDR3 DNA sequence: TGTGCCAGCAGTCACCAGGGGGGGCCCTACGAGCAGTACTTC.

The J gene is TRBJ2-1, the V gene TRBV15; 9 positions agree with TRBD1. Germline trimming cut 8 bases from V and 9 bases from J; bases unmatched to any gene: 17. This CDR3 comprises 16 residues. Germline-derived CDR1 and CDR2 are LNHNV and YYDKDF (reference sequence). CDR3 in DNA: TGTGCCACCGAGCCGGGACAGGGTTTTTCCTGGAGTGAGCAGTTCTTC. Its translation is CATEPGQGFSWSEQFF.